This entry lists 19 T cell receptor beta chains sequenced from one sample in a study of CD8 T cells in Susac syndrome. When the RNA was reverse transcribed, random hexamers were used with an input of roughly 0.5 to 1 ug. TCRdb used MiXCR to reprocess the immunoSEQ multiplex PCR reads, holding one entry per CDR3 protein. The sample yields fewer than 300,000 distinct CDR3 sequences, roughly 85% seen once. The sequencing input was CD8+ T cells from PBMCs. Source of these receptors: a human donor with multiple sclerosis.

This clonotype was seen once. V and J are TRBV5-5 and TRBJ1-3, with D unresolved. This CDR3 contains 15 residues. CDR1 and CDR2 from the germline V gene are SGHKS and YYEKEE (reference sequence). V lost 4 bases and J 0 bases, leaving 11 bases between the germline ends. The CDR3 DNA follows: TGTGCCAGCAGCCTTCTAAGCAGCTCTGGAAACACCATATATTTT. As protein: CASSLLSSSGNTIYF.

The J gene is TRBJ2-5, the V gene TRBV18, with D perhaps TRBD2 (5 bases). Looked up from germline, CDR1 is KGHSH and CDR2 is LQKENI. The CDR3 spans 17 residues. The ends were cut back, 3 bases at V and 3 bases at J, with 20 bases in the middle. The CDR3 nucleotides are TGTGCCAGCTCACCGGCAGTATGGAGGTCTGCCGAAGAGACCCAGTACTTC. Its translation is CASSPAVWRSAEETQYF.

The chain has TRBV15 and TRBJ1-2; D gene unclear. Between the trimmed V and J ends, which lost 3 bases and 8 bases, there was a span of 7 bases. CDR1 and CDR2 from the germline V gene are LNHNV and YYDKDF (reference sequence). The CDR3 sequence is 11 residues long. CDR3 in amino acids: CATSRERGYTF. CDR3 nucleotides: TGTGCCACCAGCAGGGAAAGAGGCTACACCTTC.

This clonotype was seen a single time. The chain employs TRBV9 and TRBJ2-7, with D tentatively TRBD2 (6 bases). CDR1 SGDLS and CDR2 YYNGEE come from the germline V gene. CDR3 length: 13 amino acids. Trimming took 4 bases from V and 5 from J, leaving 13 bases between them. Here the CDR3 DNA reads TGTGCCAGCAGCCCCTCGGGGGTCCACGAGCAGTACTTC. This encodes CASSPSGVHEQYF.

The chain employs TRBV29-1 and TRBJ2-1; weak D call: TRBD1 (6 bases). Trimming shortened V by 3 bases and J by 0 bases, and 12 bases separated the two germline ends. Germline lookup yields CDR1 SQVTM and CDR2 ANQGSEA. The CDR3 is 15 amino acids. The chain's CDR3 is CSVEGAPSSYNEQFF. For the CDR3, the DNA is TGCAGCGTTGAGGGGGCTCCGAGCTCCTACAATGAGCAGTTCTTC.

A single count supports this clonotype. The chain has TRBV27 and TRBJ1-2; D is undetermined. This CDR3 comprises 13 residues. Germline lookup yields CDR1 MNHEY and CDR2 SMNVEV (reference sequence). With 8 bases removed from V and 5 bases from J, the gap between germline ends came to 15 bases. The CDR3 nucleotides read TGTGCCAGCGCTGTGGCGGCCGGGTATGGCTACACCTTC. Residues: CASAVAAGYGYTF.

This clonotype has just one count. The chain uses TRBV2 and TRBJ2-1; 9 bases are shared with TRBD2. The germline V gene encodes CDR1 SNHLY and CDR2 FYNNEI. There are 16 residues in the CDR3. Trimming removed 6 bases from V and 2 bases from J; junction bases left unmatched: 8. As DNA, the CDR3 is TGTGCCAGCAGAGCGACTAGCGGATCCGCCTACAATGAGCAGTTCTTC. Protein product: CASRATSGSAYNEQFF. Based on the CDR3 plus reference TRBV2 and TRBJ2-1, the full variable domain is EPEVTQTPSHQVTQMGQEVILRCVPISNHLYFYWYRQILGQKVEFLVSFYNNEISEKSEIFDDQFSVERPDGSNFTLKIRSTKLEDSAMYFCASRATSGSAYNEQFFGPGTRLTVL.

This chain joins TRBV9 and TRBJ2-3; 9 nucleotides agree with TRBD2. CDR1 and CDR2 from the germline V gene are SGDLS and YYNGEE. CDR3 length equals 17 residues. V was pared by 3 bases and J by 4 bases, with 12 bases of the junction left unmatched. DNA for the CDR3: TGTGCCAGCAGCGCCGCTATGAGGCGGGAGGGCCCAGATACGCAGTATTTT. Translation: CASSAAMRREGPDTQYF.

The chain has TRBV12-3 or TRBV12-4 and TRBJ1-1, with TRBD1 identical over 9 bases. This CDR3 is 12 amino acids long. Trimming took 10 bases from V and 7 from J; bases not matched to a gene: 7. The CDR3 DNA sequence: TGTGCCACTTGGGACAGGGTCGATGAAGCTTTCTTT. Its protein product is CATWDRVDEAFF.

This chain uses TRBV29-1 with TRBJ2-2; the D is unclear. The CDR3 runs to 11 residues. Trimming stripped 6 bases from V and 7 bases from J, with 9 bases between. Germline loops: CDR1 SQVTM, CDR2 ANQGSEA. CDR3 sequence (DNA): TGCAGCGTCCCCACGAGCGGGGAGCTGTTTTTT. This gives the protein CSVPTSGELFF.

The chain links TRBV20-1 to TRBJ2-3; 8 nucleotides align to TRBD2. Germline CDR1 DFQATT, CDR2 SNEGSKA (reference sequence). With 4 bases clipped from V and 1 base from J, the junction kept 4 bases outside the gene matches. The length of the CDR3 is 14 residues. CDR3: CSANGAGGTDTQYF. Here the CDR3 DNA reads TGCAGTGCTAACGGAGCGGGGGGCACAGATACGCAGTATTTT.

The chain uses TRBV7-3 and TRBJ2-1; D unresolved. CDR3 length equals 16 residues. V was clipped by 1 base and J by 0 bases, with 10 bases between them. The V gene's germline CDR1 is SGHTA and CDR2 FQGTGA. CDR3 DNA sequence: TGTGCCAGCAGCTTAAGTGAGGCAACCTCCTACAATGAGCAGTTCTTC. Protein: CASSLSEATSYNEQFF.

V is TRBV6-5 and J is TRBJ2-2; 7 bases map to TRBD1. The junction had 7 bases not matched to a gene; V was cut back by 0 bases and J by 3 bases. CDR3 length: 17 residues. The V gene's germline CDR1 is MNHEY and CDR2 SVGAGI. The CDR3 loop reads CASSYSLKGAHTGELFF. CDR3 DNA: TGTGCCAGCAGTTACTCGTTAAAGGGGGCGCACACCGGGGAGCTGTTTTTT.

This chain connects TRBV9 to TRBJ2-3; the D gene is possibly TRBD1 (6 bases). The CDR3 is 16 residues long. V lost 0 bases and J lost 3, with 14 bases in between. CDR1 and CDR2 (germline): SGDLS, YYNGEE. The CDR3 loop is CASSVEGVGGTDTQYF. CDR3 sequence (DNA): TGTGCCAGCAGCGTAGAGGGGGTAGGAGGTACAGATACGCAGTATTTT.

This chain links TRBV10-3 with TRBJ1-5; D gene uncertain. Trimming shortened V by 8 bases and J by 2 bases, and 7 bases separated the two germline ends. Germline values: CDR1 ENHRY, CDR2 SYGVKD. CDR3 length: 12 amino acids. CDR3 bases: TGTGCCATCGCCGATCGCAATCAGCCCCAGCATTTT. It specifies CAIADRNQPQHF.

With regard to this clonotype: Possible read error: a much larger clone is one base away. The chain is built from TRBV9 and TRBJ1-1; D gene uncertain. The CDR3 sequence is 12 residues long. Deletions cut 4 bases from V and 1 base from J, with 5 bases between. Germline V gene lookup returns CDR1 SGDLS and CDR2 YYNGEE. The CDR3 spells CASSPWNTEAFF. The DNA for the CDR3 is TGTGCCAGCAGCCCTTGGAACACTGAAGCTTTCTTT. The full variable domain, its missing parts supplied by reference TRBV9 and TRBJ1-1, is DSGVTQTPKHLITATGQRVTLRCSPRSGDLSVYWYQQSLDQGLQFLIQYYNGEERAKGNILERFSAQQFPDLHSELNLSSLELGDSALYFCASSPWNTEAFFGQGTRLTVV.

In its sample, this clonotype was seen a few times. The chain employs TRBV28 and TRBJ1-2, with 10 bases fitting TRBD1. The CDR3 covers 12 residues. The germline CDR1 and CDR2 sequences are MDHEN and SYDVKM. The V segment lost 8 bases and the J segment 5 bases; nucleotides outside the gene matches: 2. This CDR3 reads CASRDRGYGYTF. CDR3 DNA sequence: TGTGCCAGCCGGGACAGGGGTTATGGCTACACCTTC.

CDR3 coding DNA: TGTGCCAGCAGCCCCCCCACATCCCAGGCGGAGCAGTACTTC. Its protein product is CASSPPTSQAEQYF. The V gene is TRBV7-9, the J gene TRBJ2-7, with D unclear. Per germline, CDR1 SEHNR and CDR2 FQNEAQ (reference sequence). The CDR3 is made up of 14 amino acids. Trimming cost V 5 bases and J 7 bases, with 18 bases left between them.

The rearrangement uses TRBV28 and TRBJ1-2, with TRBD1 matching 9 bases. Germline assignment: CDR1 MDHEN and CDR2 SYDVKM. The CDR3 sequence is 16 residues long. With V trimmed by 7 bases and J by 5 bases, 14 bases remained unmatched. Written as DNA, the CDR3 is TGTGCCAGCAACGGGAATTGGGGACAGGGAAATTATGGCTACACCTTC. Translation gives CASNGNWGQGNYGYTF.